Each of the 27 T cell receptor beta chains below was sequenced from the same sample in a study of blood T cell repertoires in COVID-19 (dated by TCRdb to the early 2020s). The method was the immunoSEQ multiplex PCR assay. Sourced from immuneACCESS, this table was stored by TCRdb with only in-frame sequences that have V and J called. A share of the clones is absent; for the studies checked, an unresolved V gene accounts for under half, and the remainder has no known explanation. This sample gives about 74,000 clones in total; roughly four fifths of them show up just once. Of the sample, 10% to 15% falls within the top ten clones. The sample comprised peripheral blood. These receptor sequences come from a human donor in a cohort sampled during active COVID-19.

CDR3 sequence: CASSGDGLTYEQYF. The CDR3, as DNA: TGTGCCAGCAGCGGCGACGGACTAACCTACGAGCAGTACTTC. This chain joins TRBV7-8 and TRBJ2-7, with a tentative D call TRBD2 (6 bases). Trimming removed 5 bases from V and 2 bases from J, with 13 bases in between. Germline V gene data show CDR1 as SGHVS and CDR2 as FQNEAQ. There are 14 residues in the CDR3.

The CDR3 nucleotides are TGTGCCAGCACTCTGGACAGTGGGGCCAAAAACATTCAGTACTTC. Translation gives CASTLDSGAKNIQYF. The rearrangement uses TRBV2 and TRBJ2-4, with a possible D match to TRBD1 (6 bases). The germline CDR1 and CDR2 sequences are SNHLY and FYNNEI. The CDR3 consists of 15 residues. V lost 7 bases to trimming and J lost 1 base, with 14 bases between them.

This chain joins TRBV28 and TRBJ1-6; TRBD1 matches at 10 bases. The CDR3 length is 18 residues. The germline gives CDR1 MDHEN, CDR2 SYDVKM. V was pared by 3 bases and J by 6 bases, with 11 bases of the junction left unmatched. CDR3 sequence (DNA): TGTGCCAGCAGTTTCCTCCGGGGGACAGGGGTTCGTAATTCACCCCTCCACTTT. Its translation is CASSFLRGTGVRNSPLHF.

The CDR3 loop reads CASSLGQGQETQYF. DNA for the CDR3: TGTGCCAGCAGCTTAGGACAGGGCCAAGAGACCCAGTACTTC. The chain uses TRBV7-9 and TRBJ2-5; 7 nucleotides line up with TRBD1. From germline, CDR1 is SEHNR and CDR2 FQNEAQ (reference sequence). CDR3 size: 14 residues. J was trimmed by 1 base and V by 1 base; bases with no gene match: 0.

The chain is built from TRBV4-1 and TRBJ1-2; D is perhaps TRBD1 (6 bases). The CDR3 is 17 amino acids. Germline CDR1 and CDR2: MGHRA and YSYEKL. Trimming left V 3 bases short and J 1 base short, with 18 bases between. The CDR3, as DNA: TGCGCCAGCAGCCATCTCGGGGCAGGGGCGGGTAACTATGGCTACACCTTC. This sequence encodes CASSHLGAGAGNYGYTF.

This chain links TRBV5-6 with TRBJ1-1; 7 bases agree with TRBD1. The CDR3 is 15 residues long. V shed 3 bases, J shed 4 bases, and the junction held 9 bases outside the gene matches. Germline-derived CDR1 and CDR2 are SGHDT and YYEEEE. CDR3 coding DNA: TGTGCCAGCAGCTCTATAGACAGGGTTGCCACTGAAGCTTTCTTT. It yields the protein CASSSIDRVATEAFF. The variable domain in full, completed from reference TRBV5-6 and TRBJ1-1, reads DAGVTQSPTHLIKTRGQQVTLRCSPKSGHDTVSWYQQALGQGPQFIFQYYEEEERQRGNFPDRFSGHQFPNYSSELNVNALLLGDSALYLCASSSIDRVATEAFFGQGTRLTVV.

The V and J genes are TRBV11-3 and TRBJ2-1, with a weak D call TRBD2 (6 bases). The CDR3 totals 14 residues. V was cut by 5 bases and J by 5 bases, with 13 bases left in between. Germline V lookup: CDR1 SGHNT, CDR2 YENEEA. The DNA of the CDR3 is TGTGCCAGCAGCCTGGGGGGAAGGGACAATGAGCAGTTCTTC. It translates to CASSLGGRDNEQFF.

The chain employs TRBV20-1 and TRBJ2-7; D unresolved. Deletions cut 0 bases from V and 4 bases from J, with 4 bases between. Germline loops: CDR1 DFQATT, CDR2 SNEGSKA (reference sequence). CDR3 length: 11 amino acids. The CDR3 nucleotides read TGCAGTGCTAGAGATCAGTACGAGCAGTACTTC. It is translated as CSARDQYEQYF.

The genes are TRBV2 and TRBJ1-5, with D possibly TRBD1 on 6 matching bases. Germline assignment: CDR1 SNHLY and CDR2 FYNNEI. V was pared by 3 bases and J by 6 bases, with 9 bases between. The CDR3 runs 13 residues. The CDR3 nucleotides are TGTGCCAGCAGTGATAACAGGGCTCAGCCCCAGCATTTT. This codes for CASSDNRAQPQHF. The whole variable domain, filled in from reference TRBV2 and TRBJ1-5, reads EPEVTQTPSHQVTQMGQEVILRCVPISNHLYFYWYRQILGQKVEFLVSFYNNEISEKSEIFDDQFSVERPDGSNFTLKIRSTKLEDSAMYFCASSDNRAQPQHFGDGTRLSIL.

This chain joins TRBV7-8 and TRBJ2-5; the D gene is possibly TRBD2 (6 bases). The V end lost 1 base, the J end lost 5 bases, and 11 bases lay between the germline ends. Germline CDR1 reads SGHVS; CDR2 reads FQNEAQ. The CDR3 has 14 amino acids. This CDR3 is CASSLVVAGETQYF. The CDR3 DNA follows: TGTGCCAGCAGCTTAGTGGTGGCGGGGGAGACCCAGTACTTC.

The chain carries TRBV2 and TRBJ1-5; D is ambiguous. Germline lookup yields CDR1 SNHLY and CDR2 FYNNEI. The CDR3 is 14 residues long. Between the trimmed V and J ends, which lost 6 bases and 0 bases, there was a span of 9 bases. CDR3 sequence reads: CASSGVLSNQPQHF. CDR3 coding DNA: TGTGCCAGCAGCGGGGTTCTTAGCAATCAGCCCCAGCATTTT.

The gene calls are TRBV28 and TRBJ1-6; no firm D call. CDR1 and CDR2 (germline): MDHEN, SYDVKM. V gave up 6 bases and J gave up 5 bases, with 20 bases separating them. The CDR3 extends over 17 amino acids. The CDR3 here is CASSSGGGLRNNSPLHF. The CDR3 region has the DNA TGTGCCAGCAGCTCTGGCGGAGGGCTGAGAAATAATTCACCCCTCCACTTT.

The chain joins TRBV15 to TRBJ2-5; 8 nucleotides align to TRBD2. The J segment lost 4 bases and the V segment lost 3 bases, leaving 4 bases of the junction unmatched. The V gene's germline CDR1 is LNHNV and CDR2 YYDKDF (reference sequence). The CDR3 is 14 amino acids. The CDR3 spells CATSSRGGAETQYF. The CDR3 coding sequence is TGTGCCACCAGCAGCCGGGGGGGGGCAGAGACCCAGTACTTC.

The genes are TRBV7-9 and TRBJ2-5; 8 bases fit TRBD2. The germline gives CDR1 SEHNR, CDR2 FQNEAQ (reference sequence). CDR3 length equals 16 residues. Losses at the gene ends were 5 bases for V and 9 bases for J; bases not matched to a gene: 17. In DNA form, the CDR3 reads TGTGCCAGCAGCATCCCCGGGACTAGGGGCACCGAGGCCCAGTACTTC. This sequence encodes CASSIPGTRGTEAQYF.

The CDR3 sequence: CASSRRIAGGSYNEQFF. DNA for the CDR3: TGCGCCAGCAGCCGTCGCATAGCAGGGGGTTCCTACAATGAGCAGTTCTTC. The chain uses TRBV4-1 and TRBJ2-1; 7 positions match TRBD1. Per germline, CDR1 MGHRA and CDR2 YSYEKL. The V gene end was trimmed by 4 bases and the J gene end by 1 base; junction bases not matched to a gene: 10. This CDR3 is built from 17 residues.

The chain uses TRBV19 and TRBJ2-7, with TRBD1 matching over 9 bases. The trim removed 5 bases at V and 5 bases at J, leaving 4 bases unmatched. From germline, CDR1 is LNHDA and CDR2 SQIVND (reference sequence). This CDR3 is 13 amino acids long. DNA for the CDR3: TGTGCCAGTAGTGTGGACAGGGGCAACGAGCAGTACTTC. Protein: CASSVDRGNEQYF.

J is TRBJ1-2 and V is TRBV3-1 (or the pseudogene TRBV3-2), with D hard to call. Trimming took 0 bases from V and 8 from J, leaving 10 bases between them. Germline V gene sequence: CDR1 LGHDT, CDR2 YNNKEL (reference sequence). The CDR3 loop spans 13 amino acids. The CDR3: CASSQEGPRGYTF. CDR3 coding DNA: TGTGCCAGCAGCCAAGAAGGCCCGCGGGGCTACACCTTC.

The genes are TRBV4-1 and TRBJ2-7; D perhaps matches TRBD2 (6 bases). The germline CDR1 and CDR2 sequences are MGHRA and YSYEKL. V was pared by 1 base and J by 5 bases, with 15 bases between. The CDR3 totals 15 residues. The CDR3 protein is CASSQVMGEENEQYF. In nucleotides, the CDR3 is TGCGCCAGCAGCCAAGTTATGGGGGAGGAGAACGAGCAGTACTTC.

The chain's CDR3 is CATKGQGASYEQYF. The CDR3 DNA is TGTGCCACCAAAGGACAGGGGGCCTCCTACGAGCAGTACTTC. The rearrangement uses TRBV10-3 and TRBJ2-7; TRBD1 agrees at 11 bases. The ends lost 10 bases at V and 0 bases at J; junction bases unmatched: 5. There are 14 residues in the CDR3. Germline V gene data show CDR1 as ENHRY and CDR2 as SYGVKD.

The V and J genes are TRBV5-1 and TRBJ2-6, with 9 positions matching TRBD1. The germline V gene encodes CDR1 SGHRS and CDR2 YFSETQ. The junction had 19 bases not matched to a gene; V was cut back by 3 bases and J by 0 bases. The CDR3 loop spans 22 amino acids. This CDR3 is CASSSIGRDRAAGGSGANVLTF. The CDR3 DNA sequence: TGCGCCAGCAGCTCCATCGGCCGGGACAGGGCTGCCGGGGGCTCTGGGGCCAACGTCCTGACTTTC.

V is TRBV28 and J is TRBJ1-5; weak D call: TRBD1 (5 bases). V lost 3 bases to trimming and J lost 7 bases, with 13 bases between them. The CDR3 covers 14 residues. From germline, CDR1 is MDHEN and CDR2 SYDVKM. CDR3 bases: TGTGCCAGCAGTTTCGGTCCTGGGGGGCAGCCCCAGCATTTT. This gives the protein CASSFGPGGQPQHF.

This clone was detected only a few times. V is TRBV11-3 and J is TRBJ1-1, with 8 bases lining up with TRBD1. Per germline, CDR1 SGHNT and CDR2 YENEEA. Trimming cost V 5 bases and J 5 bases; bases outside gene matches: 4. The CDR3 spans 13 residues. The CDR3 DNA follows: TGTGCCAGCAGCCAACGGACAGGGACTGAAGCTTTCTTT. Translating it yields CASSQRTGTEAFF.

The V gene is TRBV2, the J gene TRBJ2-7; perhaps TRBD1 as D (6 bases). The CDR3 has 15 residues. CDR1 is SNHLY and CDR2 is FYNNEI in the germline V gene. V shed 6 bases and J shed 3 bases, with 18 bases lying between them. CDR3 amino acids: CASRVDSPALYEQYF. The CDR3 DNA follows: TGTGCCAGCAGAGTGGACAGTCCTGCCCTCTACGAGCAGTACTTC.

The V and J genes are TRBV27 and TRBJ2-3; D unresolved. Germline lookup yields CDR1 MNHEY and CDR2 SMNVEV (reference sequence). The V end was cut by 2 bases, the J end by 4 bases, with 13 bases between. The CDR3 has 15 amino acids. In DNA form, the CDR3 reads TGTGCCAGCAGTTTAACGGTCCTAGATTCAGATACGCAGTATTTT. This translates into CASSLTVLDSDTQYF.

The V call is TRBV20-1, the J call TRBJ2-1; D not resolved. Germline assignment: CDR1 DFQATT and CDR2 SNEGSKA (reference sequence). The germline V and J ends were trimmed by 5 bases and 5 bases, with 4 bases remaining between them. CDR3 size: 10 residues. The CDR3 loop reads CSAFNNEQFF. The CDR3 nucleotides are TGCAGTGCTTTCAACAATGAGCAGTTCTTC.

The chain links TRBV9 to TRBJ2-2, with a weak D call TRBD1 (5 bases). Germline V gene data show CDR1 as SGDLS and CDR2 as YYNGEE. CDR3 length: 15 residues. V lost 5 bases and J 1 base, leaving 12 bases between the germline ends. The CDR3 DNA follows: TGTGCCAGCAGAGAAGGGGCAGGGAACACCGGGGAGCTGTTTTTT. Translated, it gives CASREGAGNTGELFF.

The CDR3 loop reads CASSPLGRGNEKLFF. The CDR3, as DNA: TGTGCCAGCAGCCCGTTGGGCCGGGGTAATGAAAAACTGTTTTTT. The chain is built from TRBV7-8 and TRBJ1-4; D is unresolved. V lost 5 bases to trimming and J lost 4 bases, with 14 bases between them. Germline CDR1 reads SGHVS; CDR2 reads FQNEAQ. The CDR3 contains 15 residues. Full variable domain (missing parts from reference TRBV7-8 and TRBJ1-4): GAGVSQSPRYKVAKRGQDVALRCDPISGHVSLFWYQQALGQGPEFLTYFQNEAQLDKSGLPSDRFFAERPEGSVSTLKIQRTQQEDSAVYLCASSPLGRGNEKLFFGSGTQLSVL.